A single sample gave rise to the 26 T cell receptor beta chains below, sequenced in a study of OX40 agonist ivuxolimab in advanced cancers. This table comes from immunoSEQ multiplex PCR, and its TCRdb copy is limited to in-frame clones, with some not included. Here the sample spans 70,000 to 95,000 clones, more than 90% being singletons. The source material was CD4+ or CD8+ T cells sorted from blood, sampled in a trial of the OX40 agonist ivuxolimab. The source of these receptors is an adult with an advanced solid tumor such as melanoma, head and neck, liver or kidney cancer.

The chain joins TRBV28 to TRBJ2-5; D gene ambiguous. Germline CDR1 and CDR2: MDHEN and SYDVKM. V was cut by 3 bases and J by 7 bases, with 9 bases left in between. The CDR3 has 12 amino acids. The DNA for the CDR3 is TGTGCCAGCAGTTTCAGCCTGGGGACCCAGTACTTC. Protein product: CASSFSLGTQYF.

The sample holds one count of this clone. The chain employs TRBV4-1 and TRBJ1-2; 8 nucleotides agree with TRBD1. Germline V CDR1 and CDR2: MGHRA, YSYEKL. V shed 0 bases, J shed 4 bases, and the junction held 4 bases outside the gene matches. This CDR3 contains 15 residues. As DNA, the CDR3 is TGCGCCAGCAGCCAAGATCCAGGGGGCCTCTATGGCTACACCTTC. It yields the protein CASSQDPGGLYGYTF.

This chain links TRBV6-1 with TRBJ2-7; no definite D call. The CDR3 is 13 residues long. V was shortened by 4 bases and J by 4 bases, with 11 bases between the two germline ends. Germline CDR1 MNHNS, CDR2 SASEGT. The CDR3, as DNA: TGTGCCAGCAGTGTTGGTGGTAGGTACGAGCAGTACTTC. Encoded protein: CASSVGGRYEQYF.

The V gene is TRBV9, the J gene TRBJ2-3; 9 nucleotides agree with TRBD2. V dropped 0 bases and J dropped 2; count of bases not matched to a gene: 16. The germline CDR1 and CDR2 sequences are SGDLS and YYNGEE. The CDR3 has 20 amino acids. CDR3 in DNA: TGTGCCAGCAGCGTAGTAGCTAGCGGGAAACTGGCCGGATCCACAGATACGCAGTATTTT. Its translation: CASSVVASGKLAGSTDTQYF.

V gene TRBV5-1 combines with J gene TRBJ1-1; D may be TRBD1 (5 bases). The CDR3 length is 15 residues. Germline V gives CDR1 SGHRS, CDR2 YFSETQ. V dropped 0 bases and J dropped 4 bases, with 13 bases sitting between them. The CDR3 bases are TGCGCCAGCAGCTTGGGAGGGGTTAGGAGCACTGAAGCTTTCTTT. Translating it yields CASSLGGVRSTEAFF.

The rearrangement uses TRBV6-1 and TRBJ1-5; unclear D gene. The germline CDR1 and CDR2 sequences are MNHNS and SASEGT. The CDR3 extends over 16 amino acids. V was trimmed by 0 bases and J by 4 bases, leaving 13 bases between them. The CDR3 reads CASSEASRGGNQPQHF. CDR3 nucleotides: TGTGCCAGCAGTGAAGCGAGCCGGGGTGGGAATCAGCCCCAGCATTTT.

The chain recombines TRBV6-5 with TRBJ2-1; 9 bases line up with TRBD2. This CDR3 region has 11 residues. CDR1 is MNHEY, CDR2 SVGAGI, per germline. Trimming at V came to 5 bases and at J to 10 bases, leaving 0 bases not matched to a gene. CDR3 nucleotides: TGTGCCAGCAGTGGACTAGCGGAGCAGTTCTTC. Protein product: CASSGLAEQFF.

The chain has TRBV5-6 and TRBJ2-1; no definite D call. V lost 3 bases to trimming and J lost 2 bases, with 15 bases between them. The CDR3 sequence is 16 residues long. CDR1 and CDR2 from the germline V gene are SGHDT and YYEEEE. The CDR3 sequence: CASSSPLGLAYNEQFF. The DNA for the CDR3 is TGTGCCAGCAGCTCCCCTCTCGGGCTAGCCTACAATGAGCAGTTCTTC. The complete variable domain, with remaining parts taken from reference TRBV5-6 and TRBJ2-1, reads DAGVTQSPTHLIKTRGQQVTLRCSPKSGHDTVSWYQQALGQGPQFIFQYYEEEERQRGNFPDRFSGHQFPNYSSELNVNALLLGDSALYLCASSSPLGLAYNEQFFGPGTRLTVL.

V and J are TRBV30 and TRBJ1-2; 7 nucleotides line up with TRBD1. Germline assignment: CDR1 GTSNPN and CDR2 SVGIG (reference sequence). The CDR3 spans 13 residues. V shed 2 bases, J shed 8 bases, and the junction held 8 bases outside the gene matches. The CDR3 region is CAWSIGQVDGYTF. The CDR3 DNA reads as TGTGCCTGGAGTATAGGACAGGTCGACGGCTACACCTTC.

CDR3 loop: CASMGVYGYTF. As DNA, the CDR3 is TGTGCCAGCATGGGGGTCTATGGCTACACCTTC. The J gene is TRBJ1-2, the V gene TRBV6-6; possibly TRBD1 for D (5 bases). Looked up from germline, CDR1 is MNHNY and CDR2 is SVGAGI (reference sequence). V gave up 7 bases and J gave up 4 bases, with 7 bases separating them. The CDR3 spans 11 residues.

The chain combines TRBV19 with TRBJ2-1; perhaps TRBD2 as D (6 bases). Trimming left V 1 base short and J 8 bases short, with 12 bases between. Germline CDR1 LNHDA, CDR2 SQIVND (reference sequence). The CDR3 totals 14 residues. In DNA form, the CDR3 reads TGTGCCAGTAGTATAGCCCGACAGCGGGATGAGCAGTTCTTC. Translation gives CASSIARQRDEQFF.

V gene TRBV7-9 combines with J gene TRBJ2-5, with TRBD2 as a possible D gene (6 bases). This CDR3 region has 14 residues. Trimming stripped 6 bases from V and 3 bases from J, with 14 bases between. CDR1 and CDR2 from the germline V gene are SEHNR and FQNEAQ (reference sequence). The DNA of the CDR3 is TGTGCCAGCAGTTTAAGACTAGGTGAAGAGACCCAGTACTTC. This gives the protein CASSLRLGEETQYF.

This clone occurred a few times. The DNA for the CDR3 is TGTGCCAGCAGTTCCCAGGGATCCAAAAACATTCAGTACTTC. Translating it yields CASSSQGSKNIQYF. The gene calls are TRBV28 and TRBJ2-4, with D possibly TRBD1 on 5 matching bases. Germline loops: CDR1 MDHEN, CDR2 SYDVKM. Trimming stripped 4 bases from V and 2 bases from J, with 9 bases between. CDR3 size: 14 residues. The variable domain in full, completed from reference TRBV28 and TRBJ2-4, reads DVKVTQSSRYLVKRTGEKVFLECVQDMDHENMFWYRQDPGLGLRLIYFSYDVKMKEKGDIPEGYSVSREKKERFSLILESASTNQTSMYLCASSSQGSKNIQYFGAGTRLSVL.

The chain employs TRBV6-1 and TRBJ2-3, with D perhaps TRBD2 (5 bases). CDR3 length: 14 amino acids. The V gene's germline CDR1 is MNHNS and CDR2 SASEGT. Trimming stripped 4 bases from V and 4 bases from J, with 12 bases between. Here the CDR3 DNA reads TGTGCCAGCAGTGTCGGGGTCGGCGCAGATACGCAGTATTTT. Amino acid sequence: CASSVGVGADTQYF.

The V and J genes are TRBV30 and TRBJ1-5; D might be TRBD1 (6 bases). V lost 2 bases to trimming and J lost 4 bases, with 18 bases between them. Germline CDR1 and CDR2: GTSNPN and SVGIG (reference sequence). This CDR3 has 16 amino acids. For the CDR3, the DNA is TGTGCCTGGAGTATCAATACCGGGACACCTAATCAGCCCCAGCATTTT. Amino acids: CAWSINTGTPNQPQHF.

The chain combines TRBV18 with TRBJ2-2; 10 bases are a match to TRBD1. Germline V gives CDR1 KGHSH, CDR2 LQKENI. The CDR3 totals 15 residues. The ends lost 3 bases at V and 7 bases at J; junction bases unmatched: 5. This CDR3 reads CASSPPGQGFGELFF. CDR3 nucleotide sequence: TGTGCCAGCTCACCTCCGGGACAGGGGTTCGGGGAGCTGTTTTTT.

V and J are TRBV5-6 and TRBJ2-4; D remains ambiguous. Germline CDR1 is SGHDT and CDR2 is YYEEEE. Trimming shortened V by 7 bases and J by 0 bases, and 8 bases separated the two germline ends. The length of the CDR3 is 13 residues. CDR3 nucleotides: TGTGCCAGCCACGGAGTAGCCAAAAACATTCAGTACTTC. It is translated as CASHGVAKNIQYF.

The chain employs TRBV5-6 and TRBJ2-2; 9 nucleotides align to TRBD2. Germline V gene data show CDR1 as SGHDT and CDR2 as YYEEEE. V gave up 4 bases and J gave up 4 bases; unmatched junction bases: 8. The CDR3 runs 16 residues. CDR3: CASSLVAGVVTGELFF. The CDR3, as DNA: TGTGCCAGCAGCCTGGTAGCGGGAGTAGTCACCGGGGAGCTGTTTTTT.

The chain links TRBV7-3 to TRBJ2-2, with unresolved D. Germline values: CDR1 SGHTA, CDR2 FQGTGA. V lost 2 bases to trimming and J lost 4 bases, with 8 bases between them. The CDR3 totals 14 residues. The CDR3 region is CASSLGGFTGELFF. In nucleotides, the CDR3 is TGTGCCAGCAGCTTAGGCGGCTTCACCGGGGAGCTGTTTTTT.

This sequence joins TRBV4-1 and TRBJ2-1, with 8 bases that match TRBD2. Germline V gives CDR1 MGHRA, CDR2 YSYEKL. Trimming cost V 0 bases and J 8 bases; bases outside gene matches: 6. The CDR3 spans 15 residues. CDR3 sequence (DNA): TGCGCCAGCAGCCAAGACTGGACTAGCAGTGATGAGCAGTTCTTC. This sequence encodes CASSQDWTSSDEQFF.

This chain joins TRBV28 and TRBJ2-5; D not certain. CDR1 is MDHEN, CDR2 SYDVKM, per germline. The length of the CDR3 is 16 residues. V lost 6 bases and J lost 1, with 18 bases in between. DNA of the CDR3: TGTGCCAGCAGAACCACAAATTTAGGAATCCAAGAGACCCAGTACTTC. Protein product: CASRTTNLGIQETQYF.

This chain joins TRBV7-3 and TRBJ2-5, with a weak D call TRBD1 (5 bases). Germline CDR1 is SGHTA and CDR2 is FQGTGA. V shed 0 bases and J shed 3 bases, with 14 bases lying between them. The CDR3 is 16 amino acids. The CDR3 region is CASSLTGSLGEETQYF. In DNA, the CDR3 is TGTGCCAGCAGCTTAACGGGTAGCCTAGGGGAAGAGACCCAGTACTTC.

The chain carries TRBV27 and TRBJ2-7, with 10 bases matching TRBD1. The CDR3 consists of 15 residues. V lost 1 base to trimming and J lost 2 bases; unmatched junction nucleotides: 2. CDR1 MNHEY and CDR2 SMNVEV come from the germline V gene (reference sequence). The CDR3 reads CASSLWGQGTYEQYF. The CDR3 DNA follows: TGTGCCAGCAGTTTATGGGGACAGGGGACCTACGAGCAGTACTTC.

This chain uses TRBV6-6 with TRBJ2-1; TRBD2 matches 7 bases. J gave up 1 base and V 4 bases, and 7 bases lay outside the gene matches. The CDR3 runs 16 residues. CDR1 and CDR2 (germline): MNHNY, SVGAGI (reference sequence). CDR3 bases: TGTGCCAGCAGTTCGCCTAGCGGAATATCCTACAATGAGCAGTTCTTC. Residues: CASSSPSGISYNEQFF.

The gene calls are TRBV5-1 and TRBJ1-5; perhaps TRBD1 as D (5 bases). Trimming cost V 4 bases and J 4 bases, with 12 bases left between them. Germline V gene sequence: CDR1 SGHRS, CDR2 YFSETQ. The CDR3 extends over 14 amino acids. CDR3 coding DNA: TGCGCCAGCAGCGATGGACACGCGAATCAGCCCCAGCATTTT. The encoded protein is CASSDGHANQPQHF.

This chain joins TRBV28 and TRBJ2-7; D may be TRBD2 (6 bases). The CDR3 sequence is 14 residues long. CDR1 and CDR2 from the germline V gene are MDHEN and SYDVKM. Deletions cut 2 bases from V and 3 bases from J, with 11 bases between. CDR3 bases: TGTGCCAGCAGTTTAGCGGGGTCCGACTACGAGCAGTACTTC. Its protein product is CASSLAGSDYEQYF. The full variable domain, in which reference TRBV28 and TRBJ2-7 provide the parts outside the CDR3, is DVKVTQSSRYLVKRTGEKVFLECVQDMDHENMFWYRQDPGLGLRLIYFSYDVKMKEKGDIPEGYSVSREKKERFSLILESASTNQTSMYLCASSLAGSDYEQYFGPGTRLTVT.